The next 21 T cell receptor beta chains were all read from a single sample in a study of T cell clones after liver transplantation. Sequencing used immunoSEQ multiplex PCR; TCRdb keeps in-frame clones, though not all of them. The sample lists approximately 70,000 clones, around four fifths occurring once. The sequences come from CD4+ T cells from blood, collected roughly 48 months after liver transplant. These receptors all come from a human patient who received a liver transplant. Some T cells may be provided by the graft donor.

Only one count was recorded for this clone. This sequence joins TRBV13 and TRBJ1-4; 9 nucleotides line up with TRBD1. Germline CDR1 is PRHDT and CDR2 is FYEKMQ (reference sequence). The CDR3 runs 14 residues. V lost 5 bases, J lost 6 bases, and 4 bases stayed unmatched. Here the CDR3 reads CASSRTGVHEKLFF. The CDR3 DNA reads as TGTGCCAGCAGCAGGACAGGGGTGCATGAAAAACTGTTTTTT.

CDR3 region: CASCPRGPESGYTF. Written as DNA, the CDR3 is TGTGCCAGCTGCCCCAGGGGCCCGGAATCTGGCTACACCTTC. V and J are TRBV6-5 and TRBJ1-2, with a tentative D call TRBD1 (6 bases). Trimming removed 8 bases at V and 7 bases at J, with 20 bases between. There are 14 residues in the CDR3. Germline CDR1 reads MNHEY; CDR2 reads SVGAGI.

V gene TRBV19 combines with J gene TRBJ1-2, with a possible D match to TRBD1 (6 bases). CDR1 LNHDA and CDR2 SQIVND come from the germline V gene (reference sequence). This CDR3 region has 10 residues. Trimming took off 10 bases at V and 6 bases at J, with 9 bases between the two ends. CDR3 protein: CATGEDGYTF. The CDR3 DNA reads TGTGCCACAGGGGAGGATGGCTACACCTTC. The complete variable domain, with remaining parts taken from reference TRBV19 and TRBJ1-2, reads DGGITQSPKYLFRKEGQNVTLSCEQNLNHDAMYWYRQDPGQGLRLIYYSQIVNDFQKGDIAEGYSVSREKKESFPLTVTSAQKNPTAFYLCATGEDGYTFGSGTRLTVV.

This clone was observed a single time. DNA of the CDR3: TGTGCCAGCAGCTTAGGGGGGACCGGGGAGCTGTTTTTT. Protein sequence: CASSLGGTGELFF. The J gene is TRBJ2-2, the V gene TRBV11-3; possibly TRBD1 or TRBD2 for D (5 bases each). Deletions cut 1 base from V and 5 bases from J, with 5 bases between. Germline CDR1 reads SGHNT; CDR2 reads YENEEA. The CDR3 runs 13 residues.

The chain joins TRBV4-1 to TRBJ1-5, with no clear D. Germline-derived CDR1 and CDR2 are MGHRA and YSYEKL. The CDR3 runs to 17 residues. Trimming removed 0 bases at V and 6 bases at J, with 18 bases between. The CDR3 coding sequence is TGCGCCAGCAGCCAAGAACGCGCCGGACCAGGAGGTCAGCCCCAGCATTTT. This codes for CASSQERAGPGGQPQHF.

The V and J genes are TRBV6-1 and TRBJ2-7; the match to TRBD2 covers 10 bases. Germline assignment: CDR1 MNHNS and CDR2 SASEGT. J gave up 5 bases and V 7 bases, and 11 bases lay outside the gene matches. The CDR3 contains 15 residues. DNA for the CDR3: TGTGCCAGCAAGAGCGGGGGGGCCGGCATCGACGAGCAGTACTTC. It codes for CASKSGGAGIDEQYF.

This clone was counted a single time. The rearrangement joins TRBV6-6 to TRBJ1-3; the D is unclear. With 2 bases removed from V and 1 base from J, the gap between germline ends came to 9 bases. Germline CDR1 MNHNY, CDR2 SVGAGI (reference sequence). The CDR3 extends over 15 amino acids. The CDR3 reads CASSYELFSGNTIYF. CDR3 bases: TGTGCCAGCAGTTACGAACTTTTTTCTGGAAACACCATATATTTT.

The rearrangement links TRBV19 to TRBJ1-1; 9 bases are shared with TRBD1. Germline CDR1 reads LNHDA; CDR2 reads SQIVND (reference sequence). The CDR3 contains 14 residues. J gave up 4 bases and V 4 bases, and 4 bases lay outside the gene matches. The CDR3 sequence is CASSTDRGGTEAFF. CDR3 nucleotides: TGTGCCAGTAGTACCGACAGGGGGGGCACTGAAGCTTTCTTT.

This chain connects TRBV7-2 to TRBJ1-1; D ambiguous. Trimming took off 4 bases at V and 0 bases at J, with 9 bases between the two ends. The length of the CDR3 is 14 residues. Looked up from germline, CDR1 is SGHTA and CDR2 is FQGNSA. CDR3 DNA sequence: TGTGCCAGCAGCTCCGAGTGGTTGAACACTGAAGCTTTCTTT. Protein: CASSSEWLNTEAFF.

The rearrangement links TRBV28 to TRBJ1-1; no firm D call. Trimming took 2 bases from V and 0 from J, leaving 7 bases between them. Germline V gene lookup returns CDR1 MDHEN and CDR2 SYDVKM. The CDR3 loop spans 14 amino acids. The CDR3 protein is CASSLQQLNTEAFF. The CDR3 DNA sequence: TGTGCCAGCAGTTTACAACAGCTGAACACTGAAGCTTTCTTT.

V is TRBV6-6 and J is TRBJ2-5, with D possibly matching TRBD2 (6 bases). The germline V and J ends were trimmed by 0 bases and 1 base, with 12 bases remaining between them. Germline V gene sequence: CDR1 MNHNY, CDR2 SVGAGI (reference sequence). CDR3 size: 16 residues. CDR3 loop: CASSYSGRRGQETQYF. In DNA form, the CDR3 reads TGTGCCAGCAGTTACTCGGGCAGGAGGGGCCAAGAGACCCAGTACTTC.

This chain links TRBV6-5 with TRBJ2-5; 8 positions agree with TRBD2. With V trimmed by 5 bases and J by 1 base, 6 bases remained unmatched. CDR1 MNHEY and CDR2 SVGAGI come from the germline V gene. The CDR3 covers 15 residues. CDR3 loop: CASSQPGGPQETQYF. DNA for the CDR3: TGTGCCAGCAGTCAACCGGGAGGGCCCCAAGAGACCCAGTACTTC.

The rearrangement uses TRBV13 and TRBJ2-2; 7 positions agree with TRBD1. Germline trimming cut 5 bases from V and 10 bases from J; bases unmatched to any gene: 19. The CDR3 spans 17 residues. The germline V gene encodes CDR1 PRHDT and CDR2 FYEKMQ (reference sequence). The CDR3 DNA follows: TGTGCCAGCAGCCCGGGGACAGTCAATTATCCAGAGGTGGAGCTGTTTTTT. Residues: CASSPGTVNYPEVELFF. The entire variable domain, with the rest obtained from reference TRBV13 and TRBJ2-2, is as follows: AAGVIQSPRHLIKEKRETATLKCYPIPRHDTVYWYQQGPGQDPQFLISFYEKMQSDKGSIPDRFSAQQFSDYHSELNMSSLELGDSALYFCASSPGTVNYPEVELFFGEGSRLTVL.

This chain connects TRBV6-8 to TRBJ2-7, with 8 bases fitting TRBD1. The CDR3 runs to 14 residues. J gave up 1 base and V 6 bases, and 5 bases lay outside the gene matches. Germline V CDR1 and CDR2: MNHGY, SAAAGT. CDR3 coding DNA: TGTGCCAGCAGCCCGACAGGGGTTTCCTACGAGCAGTACTTC. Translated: CASSPTGVSYEQYF.

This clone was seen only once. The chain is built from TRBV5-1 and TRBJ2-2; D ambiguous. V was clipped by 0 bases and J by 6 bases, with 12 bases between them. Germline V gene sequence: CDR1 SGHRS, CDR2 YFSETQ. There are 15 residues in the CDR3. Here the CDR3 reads CASSLDFSVPGELFF. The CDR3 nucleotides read TGCGCCAGCAGCTTGGATTTTTCGGTCCCCGGGGAGCTGTTTTTT.

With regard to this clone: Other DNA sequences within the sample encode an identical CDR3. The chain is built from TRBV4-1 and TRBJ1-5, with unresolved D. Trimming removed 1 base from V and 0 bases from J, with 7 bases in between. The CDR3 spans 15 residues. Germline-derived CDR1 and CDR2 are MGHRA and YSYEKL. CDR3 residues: CASSQVRDSNQPQHF. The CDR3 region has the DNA TGCGCCAGCAGCCAAGTTCGGGATAGCAATCAGCCCCAGCATTTT.

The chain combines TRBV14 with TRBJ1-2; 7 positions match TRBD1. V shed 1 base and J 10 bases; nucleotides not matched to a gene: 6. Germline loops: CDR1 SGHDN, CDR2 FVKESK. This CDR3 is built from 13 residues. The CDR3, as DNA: TGTGCCAGCAGCCAAGTCCGACAGGGAGACTACACCTTC. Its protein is CASSQVRQGDYTF.

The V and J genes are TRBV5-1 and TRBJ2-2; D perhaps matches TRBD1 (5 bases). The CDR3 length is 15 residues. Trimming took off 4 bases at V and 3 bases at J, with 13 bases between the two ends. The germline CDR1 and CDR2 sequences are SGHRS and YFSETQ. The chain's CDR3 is CASSLQAGHTGELFF. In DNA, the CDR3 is TGCGCCAGCAGCCTACAGGCAGGTCACACCGGGGAGCTGTTTTTT.

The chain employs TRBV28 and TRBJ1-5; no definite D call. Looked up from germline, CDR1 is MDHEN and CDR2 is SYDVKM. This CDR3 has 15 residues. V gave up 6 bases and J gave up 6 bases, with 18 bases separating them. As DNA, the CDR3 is TGTGCCAGCAGGGACCGAGCTAGCCTGGGTCAGCCCCAGCATTTT. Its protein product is CASRDRASLGQPQHF.

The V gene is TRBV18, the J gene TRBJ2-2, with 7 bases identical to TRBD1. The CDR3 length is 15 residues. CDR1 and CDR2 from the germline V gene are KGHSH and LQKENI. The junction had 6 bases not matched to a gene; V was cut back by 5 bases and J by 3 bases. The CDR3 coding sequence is TGTGCCAGCTCAACGACAGGGCGTGACACCGGGGAGCTGTTTTTT. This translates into CASSTTGRDTGELFF.

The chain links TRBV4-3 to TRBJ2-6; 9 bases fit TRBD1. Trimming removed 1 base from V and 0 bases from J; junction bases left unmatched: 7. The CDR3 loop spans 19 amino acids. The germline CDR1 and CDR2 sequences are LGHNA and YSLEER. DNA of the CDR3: TGCGCCAGCAGCCAAGGTCGACAGGGGGGCTTCTCTGGGGCCAACGTCCTGACTTTC. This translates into CASSQGRQGGFSGANVLTF.